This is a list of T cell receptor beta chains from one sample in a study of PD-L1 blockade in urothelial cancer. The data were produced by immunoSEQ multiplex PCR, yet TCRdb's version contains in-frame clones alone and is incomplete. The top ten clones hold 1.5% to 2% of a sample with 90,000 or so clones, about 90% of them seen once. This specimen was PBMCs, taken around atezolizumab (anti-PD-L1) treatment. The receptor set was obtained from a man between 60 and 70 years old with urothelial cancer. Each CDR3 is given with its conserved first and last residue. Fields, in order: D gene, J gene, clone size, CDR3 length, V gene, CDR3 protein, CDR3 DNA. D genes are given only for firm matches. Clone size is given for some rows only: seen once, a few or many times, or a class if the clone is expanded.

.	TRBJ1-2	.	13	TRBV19	CASNSGGSYGYTF	TGTGCCAGTAATAGCGGGGGTTCCTATGGCTACACCTTC
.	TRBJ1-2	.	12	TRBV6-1	CASSERNYGYTF	TGTGCCAGCAGTGAGCGAAACTATGGCTACACCTTC
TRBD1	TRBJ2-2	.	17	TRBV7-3	CASSAPDRGPYTGELFF	TGTGCCAGCAGCGCCCCCGACAGGGGGCCTTACACCGGGGAGCTGTTTTTT
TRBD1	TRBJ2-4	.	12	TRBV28	CASRKGAYIQYF	TGTGCCAGCAGGAAGGGGGCTTACATTCAGTACTTC
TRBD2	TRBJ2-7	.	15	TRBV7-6	CASSLGGRPGNEQYF	TGTGCCAGCAGCTTAGGCGGGAGGCCGGGTAACGAGCAGTACTTC
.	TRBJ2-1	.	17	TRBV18	CASSPDAQGVPGNEQFF	TGTGCCAGCTCACCAGACGCACAAGGGGTGCCTGGGAATGAGCAGTTCTTC
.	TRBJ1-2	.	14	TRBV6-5	CASSAVGDTYGYTF	TGTGCCAGCAGTGCAGTGGGGGACACCTATGGCTACACCTTC
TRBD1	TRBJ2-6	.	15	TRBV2	CASRGTGHGANVLTF	TGTGCCAGCAGGGGGACAGGGCATGGGGCCAACGTCCTGACTTTC
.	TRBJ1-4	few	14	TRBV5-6	CASSLLGLNEKLFF	TGTGCCAGCAGCTTGCTGGGCCTTAATGAAAAACTGTTTTTT
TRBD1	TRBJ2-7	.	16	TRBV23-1	CASSQPRDRRIYEQYF	TGCGCCAGCAGTCAGCCCAGGGACAGGCGTATCTACGAGCAGTACTTC
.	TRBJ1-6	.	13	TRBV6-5	CASSYSSVSPLHF	TGTGCCAGCAGTTACTCCTCCGTCTCACCCCTCCACTTT
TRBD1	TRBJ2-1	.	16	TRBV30	CAWNKEGTGVYNEQFF	TGTGCCTGGAATAAAGAAGGGACAGGGGTCTACAATGAGCAGTTCTTC
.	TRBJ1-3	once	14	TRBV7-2	CASSLLVSGNTIYF	TGTGCCAGCAGCCTCCTAGTCTCTGGAAACACCATATATTTT
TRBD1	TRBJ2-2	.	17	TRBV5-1	CASREAGGPLNTGELFF	TGCGCCAGCAGGGAAGCAGGGGGCCCCTTGAACACCGGGGAGCTGTTTTTT
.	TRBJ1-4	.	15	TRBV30	CAWSIRGATNEKLFF	TGTGCCTGGAGTATCCGGGGTGCAACTAATGAAAAACTGTTTTTT
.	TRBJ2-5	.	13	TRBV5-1	CASRMSAAETQYF	TGCGCCAGCAGGATGTCAGCAGCGGAGACCCAGTACTTC
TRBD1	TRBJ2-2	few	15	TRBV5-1	CASRLGQGPRWELFF	TGCGCCAGCAGGTTGGGACAGGGTCCTCGCTGGGAGCTGTTTTTT
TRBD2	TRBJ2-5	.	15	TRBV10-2	CASKGLAGVEETQYF	TGCGCCAGCAAGGGACTAGCGGGAGTAGAGGAGACCCAGTACTTC
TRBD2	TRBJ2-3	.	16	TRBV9	CASSGLAGGRTDTQYF	TGTGCCAGCAGCGGCCTAGCGGGGGGGCGCACAGATACGCAGTATTTT
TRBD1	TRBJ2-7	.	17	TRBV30	CAWSVQGGVGRDYEQYF	TGTGCCTGGAGTGTACAGGGGGGCGTGGGGCGGGATTACGAGCAGTACTTC
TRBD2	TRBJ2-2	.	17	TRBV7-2	CASSLGLAGVNTGELFF	TGTGCCAGCAGCTTAGGTCTAGCGGGAGTGAACACCGGGGAGCTGTTTTTT
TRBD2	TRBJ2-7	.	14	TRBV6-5	CASIPTSGSFEQYF	TGTGCCAGCATACCGACTAGCGGGAGTTTTGAGCAGTACTTC
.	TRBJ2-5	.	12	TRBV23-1	CASSRAGGGQYF	TGCGCCAGCAGTCGGGCAGGGGGAGGCCAGTACTTC
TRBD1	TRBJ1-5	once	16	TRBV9	CASSASTGGINQPQHF	TGTGCCAGCAGCGCCTCGACAGGGGGGATCAATCAGCCCCAGCATTTT
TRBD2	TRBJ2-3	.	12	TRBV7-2	CASSLDSGRQYF	TGTGCCAGCAGCTTAGATAGCGGGAGGCAGTATTTT
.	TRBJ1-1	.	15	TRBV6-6	CASNGGQGLGTEAFF	TGTGCCAGCAACGGGGGGCAGGGGTTAGGCACTGAAGCTTTCTTT
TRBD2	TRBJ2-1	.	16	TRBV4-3	CASSTQLAGSYNEQFF	TGCGCCAGCAGCACACAACTAGCGGGTTCCTACAATGAGCAGTTCTTC
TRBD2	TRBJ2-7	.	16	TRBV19	CASSTRTSGSSYEQYF	TGTGCCAGTAGTACCCGGACTAGCGGGAGCTCCTACGAGCAGTACTTC
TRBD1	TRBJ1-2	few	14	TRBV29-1	CSVADRGVIHGYTF	TGCAGCGTGGCAGACAGGGGAGTAATCCATGGCTACACCTTC
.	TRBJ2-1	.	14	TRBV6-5	CASSPGGLYNEQFF	TGTGCCAGCAGCCCGGGTGGGTTGTACAATGAGCAGTTCTTC
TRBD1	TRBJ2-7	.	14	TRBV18	CASSPNRQGNEQYF	TGTGCCAGCTCACCTAATCGACAGGGGAACGAGCAGTACTTC
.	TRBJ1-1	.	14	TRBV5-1	CASSLSGWDTEAFF	TGCGCCAGCAGTTTGTCGGGATGGGACACTGAAGCTTTCTTT
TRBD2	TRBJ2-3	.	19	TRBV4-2	CASSQDTSGGARVADTQYF	TGTGCCAGCAGCCAGGACACCAGCGGGGGGGCTCGGGTAGCAGATACGCAGTATTTT
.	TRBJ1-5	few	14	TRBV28	CASSLPGINQPQHF	TGTGCCAGCAGTTTGCCAGGGATAAATCAGCCCCAGCATTTT
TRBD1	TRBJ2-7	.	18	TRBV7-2	CASRSNGQGAAISYEQYF	TGTGCCAGCCGAAGCAACGGACAGGGGGCGGCCATATCCTACGAGCAGTACTTC
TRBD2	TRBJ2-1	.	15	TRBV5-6	CASSLAGEGYNEQFF	TGTGCCAGCAGTTTAGCGGGAGAGGGCTACAATGAGCAGTTCTTC